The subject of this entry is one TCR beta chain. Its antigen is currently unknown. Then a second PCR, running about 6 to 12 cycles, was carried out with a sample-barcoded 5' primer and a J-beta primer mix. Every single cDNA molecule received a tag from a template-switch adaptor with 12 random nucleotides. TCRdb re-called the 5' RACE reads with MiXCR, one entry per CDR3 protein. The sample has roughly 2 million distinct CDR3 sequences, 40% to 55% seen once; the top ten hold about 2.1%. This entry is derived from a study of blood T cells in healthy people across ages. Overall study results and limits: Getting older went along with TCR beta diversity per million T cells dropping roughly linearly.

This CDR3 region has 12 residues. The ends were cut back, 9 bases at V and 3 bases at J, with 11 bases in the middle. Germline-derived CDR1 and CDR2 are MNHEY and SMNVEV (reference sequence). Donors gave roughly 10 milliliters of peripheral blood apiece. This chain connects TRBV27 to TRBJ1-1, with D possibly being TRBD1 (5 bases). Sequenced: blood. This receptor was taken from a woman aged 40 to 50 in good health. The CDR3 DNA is TGTGCCAGGCCCGGGGGGGACACTGAAGCTTTCTTT. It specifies CARPGGDTEAFF.